Presented here are 18 T cell receptor beta chains from one specimen sequenced in a study of post-analysis software for immune sequencing data. Study outcomes and limitations: TRBV segments more frequent in patients than in controls numbered a few and included TRBV5-6, TRBV5-1 and TRBV20-1.

No antigen has been assigned to these receptors. cDNA libraries of TCR beta carried unique molecular identifiers. TCRdb recomputed calls from the PCR reads with MiXCR, one row per CDR3 protein. The table shows about 820,000 distinct CDR3 sequences, with about 53% occurring only once. Sequencing was done on a sample of blood. Receptor source: a girl aged 10 to 17 with multiple sclerosis.

The chain uses TRBV6-2 or TRBV6-3 and TRBJ2-5; D remains ambiguous. The end of the DNA is better explained by TRBJ2-7, so the J call may be wrong. The CDR3 loop spans 11 amino acids. Germline CDR1 MNHEY, CDR2 SVGEGT. The CDR3 DNA reads TGTGCCAGCAGCCTACGGTTCGAGCAGTACTTC. This gives the protein CASSLRFEQYF.

The rearrangement joins TRBV4-1 to TRBJ2-2; D might be TRBD2 (6 bases). Germline assignment: CDR1 MGHRA and CDR2 YSYEKL. V lost 3 bases and J lost 1, with 9 bases in between. This CDR3 has 15 residues. The CDR3: CASSHRRENTGELFF. The DNA of the CDR3 is TGCGCCAGCAGCCACAGGCGGGAGAACACCGGGGAGCTGTTTTTT.

The V gene is TRBV29-1, the J gene TRBJ2-3; possibly TRBD2 for D (6 bases). The germline CDR1 and CDR2 sequences are SQVTM and ANQGSEA. V shed 7 bases and J shed 0 bases, with 11 bases lying between them. CDR3 length equals 13 residues. CDR3 sequence: CSAGLRSTDTQYF. As DNA, the CDR3 is TGCAGCGCGGGACTCCGAAGCACAGATACGCAGTATTTT.

V is TRBV5-1 and J is TRBJ1-2, with D perhaps TRBD1 (5 bases). Germline V gene lookup returns CDR1 SGHRS and CDR2 YFSETQ. The V gene lost 4 bases and the J gene lost 3 bases, with 13 bases spanning the gap. The CDR3 is 14 residues long. The chain's CDR3 is CASSAQDGDYGYTF. The CDR3 bases are TGCGCCAGCAGCGCACAGGATGGGGACTATGGCTACACCTTC.

The V and J genes are TRBV7-6 and TRBJ2-1; D perhaps matches TRBD2 (6 bases). Trimming stripped 5 bases from V and 2 bases from J, with 10 bases between. The CDR3 length is 14 residues. In germline, CDR1 is SGHVS, CDR2 FNYEAQ. In DNA form, the CDR3 reads TGTGCCAGCAGCCGGGACTTTACCTACAATGAGCAGTTCTTC. Its protein product is CASSRDFTYNEQFF. Based on the CDR3 plus reference TRBV7-6 and TRBJ2-1, the full variable domain is GAGVSQSPRYKVTKRGQDVALRCDPISGHVSLYWYRQALGQGPEFLTYFNYEAQQDKSGLPNDRFSAERPEGSISTLTIQRTEQRDSAMYRCASSRDFTYNEQFFGPGTRLTVL.

In this sample, this clonotype turned up once. This chain connects TRBV11-1 to TRBJ1-2; D is possibly TRBD1 (5 bases). Germline CDR1 reads SGHAT; CDR2 reads FQDESV (reference sequence). V was pared by 5 bases and J by 5 bases, with 15 bases between. The CDR3 sequence is 14 residues long. The CDR3 region has the DNA TGTGCCAGCAGCGGAGGAGGGGCGTGGTATGGCTACACCTTC. It translates to CASSGGGAWYGYTF.

J is TRBJ2-1 and V is TRBV7-2; 12 bases are shared with TRBD2. The V and J ends lost 5 bases and 4 bases, in that order; junction bases with no gene match: 15. The CDR3 has 19 residues. The germline V gene has CDR1 SGHTA and CDR2 FQGNSA. DNA of the CDR3: TGTGCCAGCAGCCGAGCCAGGACTAGCGGGAATGGTGGATACAATGAGCAGTTCTTC. Its protein product is CASSRARTSGNGGYNEQFF.

The V call is TRBV7-9, the J call TRBJ1-4, with 12 positions matching TRBD1. Germline CDR1 reads SEHNR; CDR2 reads FQNEAQ (reference sequence). This CDR3 region has 17 residues. With 6 bases clipped from V and 2 bases from J, the junction kept 7 bases outside the gene matches. The CDR3: CASSPGQGATTNEKLFF. CDR3 DNA: TGTGCCAGCAGTCCGGGACAGGGGGCGACGACTAATGAAAAACTGTTTTTT.

The chain employs TRBV3-1 and TRBJ2-4; the D gene is possibly TRBD1 (5 bases). CDR3 length: 17 residues. Germline CDR1 and CDR2: LGHDT and YNNKEL (reference sequence). The ends were cut back, 4 bases at V and 1 base at J, with 17 bases in the middle. CDR3 loop: CASSPHPASGAKNIQYF. CDR3 nucleotides: TGTGCCAGCAGCCCACATCCCGCGTCAGGGGCCAAAAACATTCAGTACTTC. The whole variable domain, remainder taken from reference TRBV3-1 and TRBJ2-4, is DTAVSQTPKYLVTQMGNDKSIKCEQNLGHDTMYWYKQDSKKFLKIMFSYNNKELIINETVPNRFSPKSPDKAHLNLHINSLELGDSAVYFCASSPHPASGAKNIQYFGAGTRLSVL.

This clonotype was detected a few times. V is TRBV5-1 and J is TRBJ1-2, with 9 bases fitting TRBD1. The CDR3 covers 14 residues. Germline V gives CDR1 SGHRS, CDR2 YFSETQ. V dropped 4 bases and J dropped 4; count of bases not matched to a gene: 5. CDR3 region: CASSPQGQGYGYTF. CDR3 in DNA: TGCGCCAGCAGCCCCCAGGGACAGGGCTATGGCTACACCTTC.

This clonotype showed up just once. The chain joins TRBV25-1 to TRBJ2-1, with 10 bases that match TRBD2. The CDR3 runs to 17 residues. The V gene end was trimmed by 5 bases and the J gene end by 7 bases; junction bases not matched to a gene: 14. Germline V gives CDR1 MGHDK, CDR2 SYGVNS. DNA of the CDR3: TGTGCCAGCAGTCAAGCGAGGACTAGCGGTCGAATGAATGAGCAGTTCTTC. It specifies CASSQARTSGRMNEQFF.

This clonotype was detected only a few times. The rearrangement links TRBV20-1 to TRBJ2-3, with 12 bases identical to TRBD2. Germline CDR1 reads DFQATT; CDR2 reads SNEGSKA (reference sequence). This CDR3 is built from 18 residues. V dropped 1 base and J dropped 0; count of bases not matched to a gene: 8. The CDR3 DNA reads as TGCAGTGCTAGAGGCACCGGACTAGCGGGGTATAGCACAGATACGCAGTATTTT. Encoded protein: CSARGTGLAGYSTDTQYF.

J is TRBJ1-2 and V is TRBV20-1; D gene ambiguous. Trimming cost V 0 bases and J 6 bases, with 11 bases left between them. CDR3 size: 13 residues. Germline CDR1 reads DFQATT; CDR2 reads SNEGSKA (reference sequence). As DNA, the CDR3 is TGCAGTGCTAGAGAGCGCGGCTCAAATGGCTACACCTTC. Translated, it gives CSARERGSNGYTF.

The chain uses TRBV29-1 and TRBJ2-4, with D tentatively TRBD2 (6 bases). Trimming took off 7 bases at V and 7 bases at J, with 14 bases between the two ends. CDR3 length: 12 residues. CDR1 is SQVTM and CDR2 is ANQGSEA in the germline V gene. The CDR3 loop is CSALSGGNIQYF. In DNA form, the CDR3 reads TGCAGCGCCCTTAGCGGTGGGAACATTCAGTACTTC.

The rearrangement uses TRBV20-1 and TRBJ1-1; 7 bases match TRBD1. CDR3 length: 14 amino acids. V lost 3 bases to trimming and J lost 1 base; unmatched junction nucleotides: 5. Germline V gene data show CDR1 as DFQATT and CDR2 as SNEGSKA (reference sequence). CDR3: CSAREGQKNTEAFF. As DNA, the CDR3 is TGCAGTGCTAGGGAGGGACAGAAGAACACTGAAGCTTTCTTT.

The chain couples TRBV20-1 to TRBJ2-5, with 10 bases matching TRBD2. Trimming at V came to 3 bases and at J to 4 bases, leaving 8 bases not matched to a gene. Germline loops: CDR1 DFQATT, CDR2 SNEGSKA (reference sequence). The CDR3 runs to 15 residues. The CDR3 nucleotides are TGCAGTGCTAGTAACCCTAGCGGGAGCCCAGAGACCCAGTACTTC. Amino acid sequence: CSASNPSGSPETQYF.

The chain couples TRBV28 to TRBJ2-3; D is uncertain. Trimming removed 6 bases at V and 2 bases at J, with 15 bases between. CDR1 is MDHEN, CDR2 SYDVKM, per germline. This CDR3 is built from 15 residues. CDR3 nucleotide sequence: TGTGCCAGCAGGGAAAAGAGACCCTTCACAGATACGCAGTATTTT. Translated: CASREKRPFTDTQYF.

This clonotype has a handful of counts. The chain has TRBV7-2 and TRBJ2-7, with D unresolved. The CDR3 consists of 12 residues. Germline V CDR1 and CDR2: SGHTA, FQGNSA. Trimming shortened V by 3 bases and J by 9 bases, and 12 bases separated the two germline ends. In DNA, the CDR3 is TGTGCCAGCAGCTTCCCAGGAGCCCTGCAGTACTTC. This encodes CASSFPGALQYF.